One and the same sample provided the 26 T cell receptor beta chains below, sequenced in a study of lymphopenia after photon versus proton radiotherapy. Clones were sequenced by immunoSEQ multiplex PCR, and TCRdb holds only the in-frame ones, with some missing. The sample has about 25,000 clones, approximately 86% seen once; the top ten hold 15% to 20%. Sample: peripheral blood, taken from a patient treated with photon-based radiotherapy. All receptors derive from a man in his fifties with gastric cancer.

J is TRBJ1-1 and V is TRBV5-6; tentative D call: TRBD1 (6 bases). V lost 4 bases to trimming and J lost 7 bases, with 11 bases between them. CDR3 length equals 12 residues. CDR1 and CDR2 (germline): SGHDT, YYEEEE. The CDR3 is CASSPGGLEAFF. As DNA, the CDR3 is TGTGCCAGCAGCCCTGGGGGGCTTGAAGCTTTCTTT.

CDR3 DNA: TGTGCCAGCAGCTTAGTGGGCCCAAAGCCAGAGACCCAGTACTTC. It encodes CASSLVGPKPETQYF. The chain uses TRBV11-2 and TRBJ2-5; the D is unclear. This CDR3 contains 15 residues. Trimming stripped 1 base from V and 4 bases from J, with 13 bases between. Germline V lookup: CDR1 SGHAT, CDR2 FQNNGV.

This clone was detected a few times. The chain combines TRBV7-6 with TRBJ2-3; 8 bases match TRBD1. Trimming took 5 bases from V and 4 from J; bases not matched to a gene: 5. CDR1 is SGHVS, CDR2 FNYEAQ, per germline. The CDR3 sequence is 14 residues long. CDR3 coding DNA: TGTGCCAGCAGCGTACGACAGGGGTCAGATACGCAGTATTTT. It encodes CASSVRQGSDTQYF.

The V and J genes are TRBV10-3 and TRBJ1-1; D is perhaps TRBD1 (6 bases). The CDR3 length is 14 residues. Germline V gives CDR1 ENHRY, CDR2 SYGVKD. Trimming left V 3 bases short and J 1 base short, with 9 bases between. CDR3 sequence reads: CAISDLQGNTEAFF. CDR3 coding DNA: TGTGCCATCAGTGATCTACAGGGGAACACTGAAGCTTTCTTT.

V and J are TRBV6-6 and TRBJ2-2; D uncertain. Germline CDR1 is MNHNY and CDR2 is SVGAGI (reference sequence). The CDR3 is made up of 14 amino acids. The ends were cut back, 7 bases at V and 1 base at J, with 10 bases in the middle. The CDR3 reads CASISLGNTGELFF. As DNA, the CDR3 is TGTGCCAGCATTTCCTTGGGGAACACCGGGGAGCTGTTTTTT.

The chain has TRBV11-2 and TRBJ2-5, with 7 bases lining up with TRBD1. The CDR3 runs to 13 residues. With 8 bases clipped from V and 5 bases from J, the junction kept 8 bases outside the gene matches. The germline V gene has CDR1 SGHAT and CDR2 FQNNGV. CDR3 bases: TGTGCCAGCGGACAACAGGGGATGGAGACCCAGTACTTC. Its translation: CASGQQGMETQYF.

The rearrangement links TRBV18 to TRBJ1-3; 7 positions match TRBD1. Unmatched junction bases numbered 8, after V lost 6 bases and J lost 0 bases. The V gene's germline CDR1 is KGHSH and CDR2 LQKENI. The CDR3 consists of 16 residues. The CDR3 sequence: CASSPGQADSGNTIYF. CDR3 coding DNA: TGTGCCAGCTCTCCCGGACAGGCAGACTCTGGAAACACCATATATTTT.

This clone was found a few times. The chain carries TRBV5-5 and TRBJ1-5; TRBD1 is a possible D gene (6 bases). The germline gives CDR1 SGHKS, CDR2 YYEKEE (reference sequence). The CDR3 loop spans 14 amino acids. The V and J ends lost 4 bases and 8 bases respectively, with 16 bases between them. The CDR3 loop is CASSRDIGREPQHF. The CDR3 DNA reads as TGTGCCAGCAGCCGGGACATCGGAAGGGAGCCCCAGCATTTT.

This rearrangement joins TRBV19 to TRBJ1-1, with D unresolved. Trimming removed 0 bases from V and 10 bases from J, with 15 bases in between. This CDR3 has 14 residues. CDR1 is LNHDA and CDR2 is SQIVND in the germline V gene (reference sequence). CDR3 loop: CASSIDAGQLRAFF. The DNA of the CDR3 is TGTGCCAGTAGTATAGATGCGGGCCAGCTAAGAGCTTTCTTT.

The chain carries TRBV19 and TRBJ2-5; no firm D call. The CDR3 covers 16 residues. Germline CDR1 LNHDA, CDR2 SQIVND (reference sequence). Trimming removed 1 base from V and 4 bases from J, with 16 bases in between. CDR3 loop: CASSIGGHRVAETQYF. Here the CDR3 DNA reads TGTGCCAGTAGTATAGGCGGTCATAGAGTAGCAGAGACCCAGTACTTC.

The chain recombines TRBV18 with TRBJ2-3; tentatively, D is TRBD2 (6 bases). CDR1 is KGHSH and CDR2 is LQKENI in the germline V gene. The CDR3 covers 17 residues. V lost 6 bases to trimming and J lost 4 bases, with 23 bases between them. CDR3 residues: CASSTIYGGAYPDTQYF. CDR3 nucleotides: TGTGCCAGCTCCACCATATACGGAGGGGCGTATCCAGATACGCAGTATTTT.

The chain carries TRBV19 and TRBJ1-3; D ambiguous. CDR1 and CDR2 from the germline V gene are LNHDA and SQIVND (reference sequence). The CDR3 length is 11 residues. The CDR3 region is CVTELRNTIYF. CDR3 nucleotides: TGTGTCACGGAGTTAAGAAACACCATATATTTT.

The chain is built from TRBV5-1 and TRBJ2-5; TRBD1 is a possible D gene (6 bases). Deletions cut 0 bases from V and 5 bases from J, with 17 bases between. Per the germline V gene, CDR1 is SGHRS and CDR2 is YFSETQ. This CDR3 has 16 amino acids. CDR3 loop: CASSLGRQERWETQYF. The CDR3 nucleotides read TGCGCCAGCAGCTTGGGGAGACAGGAGAGGTGGGAGACCCAGTACTTC.

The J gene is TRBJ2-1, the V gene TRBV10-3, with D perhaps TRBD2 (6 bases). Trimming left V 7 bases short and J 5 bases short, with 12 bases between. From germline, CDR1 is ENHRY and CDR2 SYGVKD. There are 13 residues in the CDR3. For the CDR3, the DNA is TGTGCCATCACGGGCGGGATAAACAATGAGCAGTTCTTC. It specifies CAITGGINNEQFF.

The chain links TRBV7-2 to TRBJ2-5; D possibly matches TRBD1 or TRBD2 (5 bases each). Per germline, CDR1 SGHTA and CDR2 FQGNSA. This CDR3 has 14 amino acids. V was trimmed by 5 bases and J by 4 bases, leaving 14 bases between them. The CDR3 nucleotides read TGTGCCAGCAGCCGGCGGAAGGGGAGAGAGACCCAGTACTTC. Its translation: CASSRRKGRETQYF.

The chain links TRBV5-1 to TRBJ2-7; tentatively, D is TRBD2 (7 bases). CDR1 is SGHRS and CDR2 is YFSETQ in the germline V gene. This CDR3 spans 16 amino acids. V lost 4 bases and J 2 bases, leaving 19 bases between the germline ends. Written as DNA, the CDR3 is TGCGCCAGCAGCCTCCCTGTCGGGGGGCTCACCTACGAGCAGTACTTC. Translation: CASSLPVGGLTYEQYF. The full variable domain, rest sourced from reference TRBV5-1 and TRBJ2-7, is KAGVTQTPRYLIKTRGQQVTLSCSPISGHRSVSWYQQTPGQGLQFLFEYFSETQRNKGNFPGRFSGRQFSNSRSEMNVSTLELGDSALYLCASSLPVGGLTYEQYFGPGTRLTVT.

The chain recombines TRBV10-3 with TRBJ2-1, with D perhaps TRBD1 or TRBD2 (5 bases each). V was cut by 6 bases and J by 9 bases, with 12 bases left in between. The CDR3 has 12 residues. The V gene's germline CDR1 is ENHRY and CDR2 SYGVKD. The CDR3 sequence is CAIRGEGAEQFF. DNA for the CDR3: TGTGCCATCAGGGGGGAAGGGGCTGAGCAGTTCTTC.

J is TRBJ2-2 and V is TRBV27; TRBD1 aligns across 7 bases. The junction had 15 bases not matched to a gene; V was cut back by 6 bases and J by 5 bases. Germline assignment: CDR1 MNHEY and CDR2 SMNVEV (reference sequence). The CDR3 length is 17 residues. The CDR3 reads CASSLDRVPLRTGELFF. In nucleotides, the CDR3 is TGTGCCAGCAGCCTTGACAGGGTCCCGCTTCGGACCGGGGAGCTGTTTTTT.

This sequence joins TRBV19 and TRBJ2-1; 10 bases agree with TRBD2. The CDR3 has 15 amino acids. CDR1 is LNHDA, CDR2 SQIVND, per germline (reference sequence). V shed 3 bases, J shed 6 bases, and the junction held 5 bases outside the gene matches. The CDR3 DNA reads TGTGCCAGTAGTATTCCCGCTAGCGGGGGCAATGAGCAGTTCTTC. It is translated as CASSIPASGGNEQFF. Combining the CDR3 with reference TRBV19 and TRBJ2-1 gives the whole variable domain DGGITQSPKYLFRKEGQNVTLSCEQNLNHDAMYWYRQDPGQGLRLIYYSQIVNDFQKGDIAEGYSVSREKKESFPLTVTSAQKNPTAFYLCASSIPASGGNEQFFGPGTRLTVL.

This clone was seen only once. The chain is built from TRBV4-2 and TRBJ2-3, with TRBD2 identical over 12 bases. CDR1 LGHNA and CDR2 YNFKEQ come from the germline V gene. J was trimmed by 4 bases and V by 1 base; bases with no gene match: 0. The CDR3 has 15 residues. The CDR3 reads CASSQGLAGADTQYF. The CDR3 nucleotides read TGTGCCAGCAGCCAAGGACTAGCGGGGGCAGATACGCAGTATTTT.

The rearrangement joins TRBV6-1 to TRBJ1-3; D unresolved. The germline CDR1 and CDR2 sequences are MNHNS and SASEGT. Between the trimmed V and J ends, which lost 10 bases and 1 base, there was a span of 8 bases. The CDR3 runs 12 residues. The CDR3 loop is CATRGSGNTIYF. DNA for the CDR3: TGTGCCACCAGAGGGTCTGGAAACACCATATATTTT.

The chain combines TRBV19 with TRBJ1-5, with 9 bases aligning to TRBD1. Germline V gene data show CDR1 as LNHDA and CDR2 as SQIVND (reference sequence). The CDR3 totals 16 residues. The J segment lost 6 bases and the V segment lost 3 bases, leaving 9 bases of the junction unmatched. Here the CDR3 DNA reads TGTGCCAGTAGTATTAGGCTAGGACAGGGGAGTCAGCCCCAGCATTTT. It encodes CASSIRLGQGSQPQHF.

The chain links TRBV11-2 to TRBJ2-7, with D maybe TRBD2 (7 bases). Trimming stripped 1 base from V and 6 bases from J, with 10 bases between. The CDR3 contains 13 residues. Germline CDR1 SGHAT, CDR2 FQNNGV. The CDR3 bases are TGTGCCAGCAGCTTAGTGCGGGGGCTCGAGCAGTACTTC. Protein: CASSLVRGLEQYF.

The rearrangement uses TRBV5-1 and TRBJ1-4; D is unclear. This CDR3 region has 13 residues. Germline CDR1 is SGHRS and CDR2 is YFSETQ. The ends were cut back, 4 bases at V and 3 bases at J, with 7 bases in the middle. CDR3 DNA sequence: TGCGCCAGCAGCCCTGGACCTAATGAAAAACTGTTTTTT. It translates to CASSPGPNEKLFF.

CDR3 loop: CASSLAGQDNQPQHF. DNA for the CDR3: TGCGCCAGCAGCTTGGCCGGGCAGGACAATCAGCCCCAGCATTTT. V is TRBV5-1 and J is TRBJ1-5; D is uncertain. Deletions cut 0 bases from V and 3 bases from J, with 10 bases between. There are 15 residues in the CDR3. The germline CDR1 and CDR2 sequences are SGHRS and YFSETQ. The entire variable domain, with the rest obtained from reference TRBV5-1 and TRBJ1-5, is as follows: KAGVTQTPRYLIKTRGQQVTLSCSPISGHRSVSWYQQTPGQGLQFLFEYFSETQRNKGNFPGRFSGRQFSNSRSEMNVSTLELGDSALYLCASSLAGQDNQPQHFGDGTRLSIL.

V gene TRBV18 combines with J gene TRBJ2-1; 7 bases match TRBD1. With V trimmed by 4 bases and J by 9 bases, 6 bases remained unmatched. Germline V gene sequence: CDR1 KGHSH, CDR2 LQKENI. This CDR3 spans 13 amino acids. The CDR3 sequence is CASSLTGSGEQFF. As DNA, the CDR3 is TGTGCCAGCTCACTGACAGGGTCGGGTGAGCAGTTCTTC.